These 10 T cell receptor beta chains came from one sample sequenced in a study of blood T cell repertoires in COVID-19. Method: immunoSEQ multiplex PCR; TCRdb's copy keeps in-frame clones and lacks some. The sample lists 310,000 or so clones, about 88% occurring once. Sequenced: peripheral blood. The origin of the receptors is a woman younger than 45 with COVID-19, enrolled during active disease.

The chain employs TRBV25-1 and TRBJ2-1; D ambiguous. Germline assignment: CDR1 MGHDK and CDR2 SYGVNS. The CDR3 consists of 14 residues. V lost 4 bases and J lost 7, with 14 bases in between. In DNA form, the CDR3 reads TGTGCCAGCAGTGCCCTCCGAGCGAATAATGAGCAGTTCTTC. It is translated as CASSALRANNEQFF.

The chain joins TRBV11-2 to TRBJ2-7; 10 bases line up with TRBD2. Germline V gene lookup returns CDR1 SGHAT and CDR2 FQNNGV. This CDR3 is 15 amino acids long. V was pared by 5 bases and J by 2 bases, with 6 bases of the junction left unmatched. CDR3 region: CASSKGLAKAYEQYF. CDR3 nucleotides: TGTGCCAGCAGCAAGGGACTAGCGAAGGCCTACGAGCAGTACTTC.

The chain is built from TRBV6-5 and TRBJ1-3; tentative D call: TRBD1 (6 bases). The CDR3 is made up of 15 amino acids. Trimming pared 9 bases from V and 0 bases from J, leaving 15 bases between. Per germline, CDR1 MNHEY and CDR2 SVGAGI. The CDR3 loop is CASRGIPSSGNTIYF. DNA for the CDR3: TGTGCCAGTAGGGGGATCCCGAGCTCTGGAAACACCATATATTTT.

The genes are TRBV28 and TRBJ1-3, with unresolved D. This CDR3 has 14 amino acids. The V gene lost 7 bases and the J gene lost 5 bases, with 15 bases spanning the gap. Germline lookup yields CDR1 MDHEN and CDR2 SYDVKM. CDR3 residues: CASTRDHWRNTIYF. The CDR3 DNA follows: TGTGCCAGCACCCGGGATCATTGGAGAAACACCATATATTTT.

J is TRBJ2-2 and V is TRBV30; 10 nucleotides match TRBD2. Germline CDR1 GTSNPN, CDR2 SVGIG (reference sequence). The CDR3 is made up of 19 amino acids. After removal of 0 bases from V and 4 bases from J, the junction contained 14 bases not matched to a gene. CDR3 sequence: CAWSVKLAGVRGPTGELFF. The CDR3 DNA follows: TGTGCCTGGAGTGTAAAGCTAGCGGGAGTTCGGGGGCCCACCGGGGAGCTGTTTTTT.

The chain has TRBV7-9 and TRBJ1-6, with 8 bases that match TRBD1. Per the germline V gene, CDR1 is SEHNR and CDR2 is FQNEAQ (reference sequence). Germline trimming cut 5 bases from V and 9 bases from J; bases unmatched to any gene: 12. CDR3 length: 16 residues. Written as DNA, the CDR3 is TGTGCCAGCAGCCCTTACTTGACAGGGGAGGGTTCACCCCTCCACTTT. Protein product: CASSPYLTGEGSPLHF. Together with reference TRBV7-9 and TRBJ1-6, the CDR3 gives the full variable domain: DTGVSQNPRHKITKRGQNVTFRCDPISEHNRLYWYRQTLGQGPEFLTYFQNEAQLEKSRLLSDRFSAERPKGSFSTLEIQRTEQGDSAMYLCASSPYLTGEGSPLHFGNGTRLTVT.

The chain links TRBV27 to TRBJ1-5, with TRBD1 as a possible D gene (5 bases). In germline, CDR1 is MNHEY, CDR2 SMNVEV (reference sequence). This CDR3 has 15 residues. Trimming took off 3 bases at V and 6 bases at J, with 15 bases between the two ends. The CDR3 spells CASSFGGGSFQPQHF. The DNA of the CDR3 is TGTGCCAGCAGTTTCGGGGGGGGTAGCTTTCAGCCCCAGCATTTT.

The chain combines TRBV4-3 with TRBJ2-1, with 10 positions matching TRBD2. V dropped 4 bases and J dropped 0; count of bases not matched to a gene: 0. From germline, CDR1 is LGHNA and CDR2 YSLEER. This CDR3 region has 15 residues. In nucleotides, the CDR3 is TGCGCCAGCAGCCCTAGCGGGAGCTCCTACAATGAGCAGTTCTTC. Amino acid sequence: CASSPSGSSYNEQFF.

This chain connects TRBV3-1 (or the pseudogene TRBV3-2) to TRBJ1-1, with a possible D match to TRBD1 (5 bases). Trimming removed 2 bases at V and 1 base at J, with 8 bases between. The CDR3 length is 14 residues. Looked up from germline, CDR1 is LGHDT and CDR2 is YNNKEL (reference sequence). The CDR3 region is CASSQLDRNTEAFF. CDR3 nucleotides: TGTGCCAGCAGCCAATTAGACAGGAACACTGAAGCTTTCTTT.

The rearrangement joins TRBV3-1 (or the pseudogene TRBV3-2) to TRBJ2-7; 9 bases agree with TRBD2. Germline CDR1 and CDR2: LGHDT and YNNKEL (reference sequence). The CDR3 has 13 residues. For the CDR3, the DNA is TGTGCTAGCGGGAGCCTTAAGTCCTACGAGCAGTACTTC. Translated, it gives CASGSLKSYEQYF.